This TCR beta chain came from a study of cytotoxic CD8 clonotypes in ibrutinib-treated CLL. Sequencing sought depths of 1 in 200,000 to 1 in 1 million T cells. Assay: immunoSEQ multiplex PCR; the TCRdb copy retains only in-frame clones and omits some. The data contain hundreds of thousands of clones, 60% to 75% of them seen just once; the ten biggest clones take up roughly 14%. Findings of the study overall: There were few public clonotypes, and on treatment they contracted or stayed stable. At progression, clonality fell back toward baseline after rising at ibrutinib response.

This clone was recorded once. No antigen is known for it. The sequence derives from a human donor with chronic lymphocytic leukemia. This sample comprised PBMCs, obtained after 24 months of ibrutinib treatment.

For the CDR3, the DNA is TGTGCCAGCAGTTACCAAGGACAGGGGATAACGCCCCAGCATTTT. Its protein is CASSYQGQGITPQHF. This chain uses TRBV6-6 with TRBJ1-5; TRBD1 agrees at 9 bases. Trimming at V came to 2 bases and at J to 9 bases, leaving 8 bases not matched to a gene. The CDR3 length is 15 residues. CDR1 is MNHNY, CDR2 SVGAGI, per germline (reference sequence).